This TCR beta chain is from a study of shared clonotypes between healthy human individuals. As concerns this clone: Its target is unknown.

V was pared by 5 bases and J by 4 bases, with 10 bases of the junction left unmatched. The CDR3 is 17 amino acids. The germline CDR1 and CDR2 sequences are MNHEY and SMNVEV (reference sequence). It was at deep level that the assay was run. Clones were sequenced by immunoSEQ multiplex PCR, and TCRdb holds only the in-frame ones, with some missing. The repertoire consists of some 500,000 clones, with approximately 95% occurring once and the leading ten covering under 0.06%. Overall study findings and caveats: Non-shared clonotypes had lower generation probabilities than those shared by all four donors.

V usage is TRBV27 and J usage is TRBJ2-3, with TRBD2 identical over 12 bases. The clonotype was recovered from a woman between 25 and 40 years old in good health. Sequencing was done on a sample of naive CD4+ T cells sorted from blood. Indicated subset: CD45RA+ positively selected. This CDR3 reads CASSPHLAGGQADTQYF. The CDR3 DNA sequence: TGTGCCAGCAGTCCCCATCTAGCGGGAGGGCAAGCAGATACGCAGTATTTT.